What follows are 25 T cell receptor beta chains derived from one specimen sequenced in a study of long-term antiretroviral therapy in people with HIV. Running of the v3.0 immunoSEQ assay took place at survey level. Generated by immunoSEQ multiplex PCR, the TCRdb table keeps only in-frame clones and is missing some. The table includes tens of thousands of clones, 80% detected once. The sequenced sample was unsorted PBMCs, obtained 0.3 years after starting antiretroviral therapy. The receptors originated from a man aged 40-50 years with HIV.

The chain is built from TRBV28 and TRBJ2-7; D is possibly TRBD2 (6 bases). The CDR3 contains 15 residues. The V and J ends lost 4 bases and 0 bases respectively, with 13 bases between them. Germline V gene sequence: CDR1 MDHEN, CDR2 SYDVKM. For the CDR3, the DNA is TGTGCCAGCAGTTGGTTTAGCGGCTCCTCCTACGAGCAGTACTTC. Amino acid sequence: CASSWFSGSSYEQYF.

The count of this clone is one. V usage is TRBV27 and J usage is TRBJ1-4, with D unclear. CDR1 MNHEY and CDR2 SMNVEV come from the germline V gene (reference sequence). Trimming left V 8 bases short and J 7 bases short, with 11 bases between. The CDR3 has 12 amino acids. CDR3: CASSPPGEKLFF. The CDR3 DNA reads TGTGCCAGCTCCCCTCCTGGTGAAAAACTGTTTTTT.

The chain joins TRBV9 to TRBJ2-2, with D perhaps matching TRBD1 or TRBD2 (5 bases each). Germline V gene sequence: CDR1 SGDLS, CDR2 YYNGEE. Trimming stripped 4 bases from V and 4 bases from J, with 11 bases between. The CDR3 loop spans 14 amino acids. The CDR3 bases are TGTGCCAGCAGCAAGGACGGGGCCACCGGGGAGCTGTTTTTT. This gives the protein CASSKDGATGELFF.

The CDR3 protein is CSARPYTF. The CDR3, as DNA: TGCAGTGCTAGGCCCTACACCTTC. The J gene is TRBJ1-2, the V gene TRBV20-1; D is uncertain. This CDR3 has 8 amino acids. Per germline, CDR1 DFQATT and CDR2 SNEGSKA (reference sequence). The ends were cut back, 3 bases at V and 10 bases at J, with 3 bases in the middle.

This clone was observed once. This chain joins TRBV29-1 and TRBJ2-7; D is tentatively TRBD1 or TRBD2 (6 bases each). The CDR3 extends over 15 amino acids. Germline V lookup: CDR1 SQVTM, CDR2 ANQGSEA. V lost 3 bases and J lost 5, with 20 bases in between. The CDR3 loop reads CSVEGMGGSRNEQYF. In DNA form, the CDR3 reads TGCAGCGTTGAGGGGATGGGGGGCTCGAGGAACGAGCAGTACTTC.

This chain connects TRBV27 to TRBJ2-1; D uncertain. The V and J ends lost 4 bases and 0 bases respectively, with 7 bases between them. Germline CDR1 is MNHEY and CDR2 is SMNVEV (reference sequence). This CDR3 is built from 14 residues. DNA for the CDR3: TGTGCCAGCAGTTGGTACAGCTCCTACAATGAGCAGTTCTTC. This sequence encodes CASSWYSSYNEQFF.

The CDR3 DNA sequence: TGTGCCAGCAGTACGGGACGGTTAAGGAGGTCTAACTATGGCTACACCTTC. Its protein product is CASSTGRLRRSNYGYTF. The V gene is TRBV28, the J gene TRBJ1-2, with a possible D match to TRBD1 (5 bases). The CDR3 consists of 17 residues. Germline values: CDR1 MDHEN, CDR2 SYDVKM. V dropped 5 bases and J dropped 0 bases, with 19 bases sitting between them.

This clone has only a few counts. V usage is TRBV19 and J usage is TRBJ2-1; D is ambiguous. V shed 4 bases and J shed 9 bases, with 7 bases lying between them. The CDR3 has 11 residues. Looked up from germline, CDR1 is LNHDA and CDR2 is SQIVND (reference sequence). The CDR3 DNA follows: TGTGCCAGTAGTAGTGCAAGTGAGCAGTTCTTC. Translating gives CASSSASEQFF.

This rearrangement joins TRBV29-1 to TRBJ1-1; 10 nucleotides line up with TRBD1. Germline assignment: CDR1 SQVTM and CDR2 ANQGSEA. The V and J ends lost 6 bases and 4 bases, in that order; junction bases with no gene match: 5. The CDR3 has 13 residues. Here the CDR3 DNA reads TGCAGCGTGTCGACAGGGGGCCCCACTGAAGCTTTCTTT. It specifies CSVSTGGPTEAFF.

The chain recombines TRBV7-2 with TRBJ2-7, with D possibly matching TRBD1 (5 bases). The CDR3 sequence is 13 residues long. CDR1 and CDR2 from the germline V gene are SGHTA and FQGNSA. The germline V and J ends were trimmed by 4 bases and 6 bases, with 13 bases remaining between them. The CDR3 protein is CASSSDTVGEQYF. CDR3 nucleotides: TGTGCCAGCAGCTCGGACACGGTGGGCGAGCAGTACTTC.

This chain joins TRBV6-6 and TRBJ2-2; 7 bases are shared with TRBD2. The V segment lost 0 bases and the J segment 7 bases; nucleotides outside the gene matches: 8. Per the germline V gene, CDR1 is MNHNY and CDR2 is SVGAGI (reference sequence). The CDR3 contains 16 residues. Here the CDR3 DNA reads TGTGCCAGCAGTTACTCGAGGGGAGGGTTTTTCGGGGAGCTGTTTTTT. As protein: CASSYSRGGFFGELFF.

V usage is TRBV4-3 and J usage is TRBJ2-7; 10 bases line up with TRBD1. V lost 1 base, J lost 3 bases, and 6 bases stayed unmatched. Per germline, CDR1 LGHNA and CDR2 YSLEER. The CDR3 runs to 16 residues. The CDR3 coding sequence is TGCGCCAGCAGCCAAGCTTTGGGGACAGGGGTCTACGAGCAGTACTTC. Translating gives CASSQALGTGVYEQYF.

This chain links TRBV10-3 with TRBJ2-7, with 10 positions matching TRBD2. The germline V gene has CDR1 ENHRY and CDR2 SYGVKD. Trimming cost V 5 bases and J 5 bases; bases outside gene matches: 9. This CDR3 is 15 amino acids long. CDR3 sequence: CAISTLSGRRDEQYF. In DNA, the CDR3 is TGTGCCATCAGTACCCTTAGCGGGAGGAGAGACGAGCAGTACTTC.

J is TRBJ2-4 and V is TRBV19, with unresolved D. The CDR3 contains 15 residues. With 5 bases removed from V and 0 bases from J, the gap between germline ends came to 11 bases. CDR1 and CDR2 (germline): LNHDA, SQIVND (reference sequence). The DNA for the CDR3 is TGTGCCAGTAGTGCCCCGGATCCAGCCAAAAACATTCAGTACTTC. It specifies CASSAPDPAKNIQYF. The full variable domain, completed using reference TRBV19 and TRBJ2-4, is DGGITQSPKYLFRKEGQNVTLSCEQNLNHDAMYWYRQDPGQGLRLIYYSQIVNDFQKGDIAEGYSVSREKKESFPLTVTSAQKNPTAFYLCASSAPDPAKNIQYFGAGTRLSVL.

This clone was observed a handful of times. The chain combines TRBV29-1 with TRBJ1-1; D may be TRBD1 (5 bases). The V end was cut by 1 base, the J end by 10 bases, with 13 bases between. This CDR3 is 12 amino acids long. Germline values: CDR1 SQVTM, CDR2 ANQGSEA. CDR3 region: CSVEGGSGAAFF. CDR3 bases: TGCAGCGTTGAAGGGGGGTCGGGCGCAGCTTTCTTT.

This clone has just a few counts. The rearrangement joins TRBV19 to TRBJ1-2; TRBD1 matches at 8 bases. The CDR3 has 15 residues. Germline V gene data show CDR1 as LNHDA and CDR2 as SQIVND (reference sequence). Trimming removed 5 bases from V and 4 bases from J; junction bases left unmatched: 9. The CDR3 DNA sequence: TGTGCCAGTAGTGGGGAAGGGACAGGCCTCTATGGCTACACCTTC. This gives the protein CASSGEGTGLYGYTF.

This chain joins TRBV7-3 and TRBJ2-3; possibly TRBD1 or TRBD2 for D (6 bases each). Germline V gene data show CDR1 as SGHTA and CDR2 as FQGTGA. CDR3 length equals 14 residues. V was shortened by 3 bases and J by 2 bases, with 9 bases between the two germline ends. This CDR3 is CASSLGGVTDTQYF. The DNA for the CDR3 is TGTGCCAGCAGCTTGGGGGGCGTCACAGATACGCAGTATTTT.

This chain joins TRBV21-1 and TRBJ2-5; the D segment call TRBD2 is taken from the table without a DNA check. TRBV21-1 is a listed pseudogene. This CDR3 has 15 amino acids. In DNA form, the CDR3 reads TGCCCCCAACCCCCCACCAAGACTATGACGGAGACCCAGTACTTC. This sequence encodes CPQPPTKTMTETQYF.

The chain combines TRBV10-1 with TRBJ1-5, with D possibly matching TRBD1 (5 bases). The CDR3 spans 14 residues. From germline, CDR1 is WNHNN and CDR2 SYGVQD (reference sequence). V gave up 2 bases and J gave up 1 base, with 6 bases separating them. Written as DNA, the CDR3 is TGCGCCAGCAGTGAGGGGGGAAGCAATCAGCCCCAGCATTTT. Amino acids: CASSEGGSNQPQHF.

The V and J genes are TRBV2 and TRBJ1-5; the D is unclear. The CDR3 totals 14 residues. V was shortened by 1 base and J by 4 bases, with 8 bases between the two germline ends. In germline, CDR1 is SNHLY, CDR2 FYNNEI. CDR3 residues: CASSEGRKNQPQHF. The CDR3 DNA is TGTGCCAGCAGTGAAGGGAGGAAAAATCAGCCCCAGCATTTT.

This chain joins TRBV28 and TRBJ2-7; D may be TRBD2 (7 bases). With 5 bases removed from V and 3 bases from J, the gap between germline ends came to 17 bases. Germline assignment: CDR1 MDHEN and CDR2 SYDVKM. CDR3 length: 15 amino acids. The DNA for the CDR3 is TGTGCCAGCAGTAGGGGGGGCGGGGGACTCTACGAGCAGTACTTC. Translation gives CASSRGGGGLYEQYF.

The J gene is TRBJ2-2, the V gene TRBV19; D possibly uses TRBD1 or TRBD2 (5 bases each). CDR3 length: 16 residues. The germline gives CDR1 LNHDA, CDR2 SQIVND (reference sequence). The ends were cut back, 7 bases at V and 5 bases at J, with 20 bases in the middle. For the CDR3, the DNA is TGTGCCAGTATCCTCCTGGGGGATCTAGGAACCGGGGAGCTGTTTTTT. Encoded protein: CASILLGDLGTGELFF. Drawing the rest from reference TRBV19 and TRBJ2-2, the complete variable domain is DGGITQSPKYLFRKEGQNVTLSCEQNLNHDAMYWYRQDPGQGLRLIYYSQIVNDFQKGDIAEGYSVSREKKESFPLTVTSAQKNPTAFYLCASILLGDLGTGELFFGEGSRLTVL.

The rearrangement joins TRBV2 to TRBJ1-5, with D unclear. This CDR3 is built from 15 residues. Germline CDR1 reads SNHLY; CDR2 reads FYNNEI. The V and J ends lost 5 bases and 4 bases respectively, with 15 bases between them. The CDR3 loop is CASSYLVGGNQPQHF. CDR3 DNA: TGTGCCAGCAGTTATTTAGTCGGTGGGAATCAGCCCCAGCATTTT. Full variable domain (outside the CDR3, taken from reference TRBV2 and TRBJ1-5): EPEVTQTPSHQVTQMGQEVILRCVPISNHLYFYWYRQILGQKVEFLVSFYNNEISEKSEIFDDQFSVERPDGSNFTLKIRSTKLEDSAMYFCASSYLVGGNQPQHFGDGTRLSIL.

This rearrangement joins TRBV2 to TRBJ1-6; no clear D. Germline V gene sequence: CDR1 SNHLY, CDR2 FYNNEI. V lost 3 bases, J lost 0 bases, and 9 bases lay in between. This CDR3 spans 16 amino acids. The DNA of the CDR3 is TGTGCCAGCAGTGATCTCCGGAGCTCCTATAATTCACCCCTCCACTTT. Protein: CASSDLRSSYNSPLHF.

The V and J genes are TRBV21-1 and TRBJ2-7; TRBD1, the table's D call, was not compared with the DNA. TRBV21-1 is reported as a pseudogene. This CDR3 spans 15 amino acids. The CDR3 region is CASGPQGAPAYEQYF. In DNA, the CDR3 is TGTGCCAGCGGCCCTCAGGGGGCCCCGGCCTACGAGCAGTACTTC.